These 27 T cell receptor beta chains came from one sample sequenced in a study of T-cell memory formation after mild COVID-19. TCRdb re-called the 5' RACE reads through MiXCR, storing one row per CDR3 protein. The table has some 13,000 distinct CDR3 sequences, around 12% seen once. Sequenced material: PBMCs or a T cell subset sorted from them (not recorded which). These receptors were taken from an adult woman who had mild COVID-19 (a few samples of this study predate the infection). Cell type and time point are not known.

This clonotype was counted ten times or more. Compared with germline, one end of the junction differs, possibly owing to a read error. This chain joins TRBV4-1 and TRBJ2-3; 9 nucleotides line up with TRBD2. This CDR3 contains 16 residues. Germline CDR1 MGHRA, CDR2 YSYEKL. The chain's CDR3 is CVSSWNPGLAADTQYF. CDR3 in DNA: TGCGTCAGCAGCTGGAACCCGGGACTAGCCGCCGATACGCAGTATTTT.

This clonotype appeared many times. The V and J genes are TRBV7-9 and TRBJ2-1; either TRBD1 or TRBD2 may fit D (5 bases each). The CDR3 consists of 17 residues. V was clipped by 0 bases and J by 0 bases, with 12 bases between them. Per germline, CDR1 SEHNR and CDR2 FQNEAQ (reference sequence). CDR3 in DNA: TGTGCCAGCAGCTTAGCTTTGGGGGTCCGCTCCTACAATGAGCAGTTCTTC. Translated: CASSLALGVRSYNEQFF.

The gene calls are TRBV27 and TRBJ2-1, with TRBD1 matching over 8 bases. The V gene end was trimmed by 5 bases and the J gene end by 6 bases; junction bases not matched to a gene: 9. This CDR3 spans 15 amino acids. CDR1 MNHEY and CDR2 SMNVEV come from the germline V gene (reference sequence). The DNA for the CDR3 is TGTGCCAGCAGTCCCCCGGACAGGGCCCTCAATGAGCAGTTCTTC. Its translation: CASSPPDRALNEQFF.

This clonotype was detected ten times or more. The rearrangement joins TRBV4-1 to TRBJ1-2; the D is unclear. This CDR3 is built from 15 residues. Trimming pared 0 bases from V and 4 bases from J, leaving 12 bases between. CDR1 is MGHRA and CDR2 is YSYEKL in the germline V gene. Here the CDR3 reads CASSQELGASYGYTF. The CDR3 region has the DNA TGCGCCAGCAGCCAAGAACTTGGAGCCAGCTATGGCTACACCTTC.

This clonotype was recorded many times. The genes are TRBV29-1 and TRBJ2-1, with TRBD2 matching 10 bases. The CDR3 length is 16 residues. Germline V gene lookup returns CDR1 SQVTM and CDR2 ANQGSEA. Germline trimming cut 4 bases from V and 7 bases from J; bases unmatched to any gene: 13. CDR3 DNA sequence: TGCAGCGTTGGTTCTAGCGGGAGTTCTTCTGCTAATGAGCAGTTCTTC. Residues: CSVGSSGSSSANEQFF.

This clonotype has at least ten counts. This chain links TRBV7-2 with TRBJ2-5, with 8 bases fitting TRBD2. With 7 bases clipped from V and 3 bases from J, the junction kept 10 bases outside the gene matches. Germline values: CDR1 SGHTA, CDR2 FQGNSA. The CDR3 loop spans 15 amino acids. The CDR3 nucleotides are TGTGCCAGCACCGACGGACTAGCATCGAAAGAGACCCAGTACTTC. This sequence encodes CASTDGLASKETQYF.

This clonotype was seen ten or more times. J is TRBJ2-7 and V is TRBV7-8, with no clear D. Germline V gene sequence: CDR1 SGHVS, CDR2 FQNEAQ. V shed 2 bases and J shed 5 bases, with 7 bases lying between them. This CDR3 is 12 amino acids long. This CDR3 is CASSLMIHEQYF. CDR3 coding DNA: TGTGCCAGCAGCTTAATGATCCACGAGCAGTACTTC.

CDR3: CAWSPVITYNSNQPQHF. The CDR3 DNA reads as TGTGCCTGGAGTCCAGTTATAACCTATAATAGCAATCAGCCCCAGCATTTT. The rearrangement links TRBV30 to TRBJ1-5; D gene unclear. CDR3 length: 17 residues. Germline lookup yields CDR1 GTSNPN and CDR2 SVGIG (reference sequence). V was pared by 2 bases and J by 0 bases, with 17 bases between.

This clonotype showed up many times. The chain uses TRBV7-9 and TRBJ2-3; D remains unclear. V lost 6 bases and J lost 0, with 10 bases in between. Germline V CDR1 and CDR2: SEHNR, FQNEAQ (reference sequence). CDR3 length: 14 residues. The CDR3 sequence is CASRGSTSTDTQYF. The CDR3, as DNA: TGTGCCAGCAGAGGGTCAACTAGCACAGATACGCAGTATTTT.

This clonotype was counted many times. The chain combines TRBV11-2 with TRBJ2-3; D remains unclear. The V end was cut by 5 bases, the J end by 2 bases, with 17 bases between. Germline-derived CDR1 and CDR2 are SGHAT and FQNNGV. This CDR3 is built from 16 residues. CDR3 sequence reads: CASSRVRGPTTDTQYF. CDR3 DNA: TGTGCCAGCAGCCGCGTGCGCGGCCCGACCACAGATACGCAGTATTTT.

The J gene is TRBJ2-1, the V gene TRBV7-8, with TRBD2 matching over 9 bases. The V gene's germline CDR1 is SGHVS and CDR2 FQNEAQ. The trim removed 1 base at V and 8 bases at J, leaving 12 bases unmatched. This CDR3 contains 17 residues. The CDR3 here is CASSLDPDGIAGDEQFF. The CDR3 nucleotides read TGTGCCAGCAGCTTAGATCCGGACGGAATAGCGGGAGATGAGCAGTTCTTC.

This clonotype came up many times. The V call is TRBV7-8, the J call TRBJ2-7; possibly TRBD1 for D (6 bases). Germline CDR1 and CDR2: SGHVS and FQNEAQ. The CDR3 is 16 amino acids. The V end lost 2 bases, the J end lost 6 bases, and 20 bases lay between the germline ends. CDR3 nucleotides: TGTGCCAGCAGCTTAAATTGGCCCGACAGGTCAGGCGAGCAGTACTTC. This sequence encodes CASSLNWPDRSGEQYF.

This clonotype has ten or more counts. The chain joins TRBV7-6 to TRBJ2-1, with 7 bases matching TRBD1. CDR3 length: 14 amino acids. V was pared by 5 bases and J by 7 bases, with 8 bases of the junction left unmatched. CDR1 and CDR2 (germline): SGHVS, FNYEAQ. DNA for the CDR3: TGTGCCAGCAGCCCCCTCCAGGGGGTGAATGAGCAGTTCTTC. It is translated as CASSPLQGVNEQFF.

This clonotype has at least ten counts. The rearrangement uses TRBV30 and TRBJ1-1; perhaps TRBD1 as D (6 bases). The CDR3 has 13 residues. The germline V gene encodes CDR1 GTSNPN and CDR2 SVGIG (reference sequence). The V gene lost 0 bases and the J gene lost 4 bases, with 9 bases spanning the gap. The CDR3 bases are TGTGCCTGGAGTGTTCAGGGGCGCACTGAAGCTTTCTTT. Protein product: CAWSVQGRTEAFF. Full variable domain (rest looked up from reference TRBV30 and TRBJ1-1): SQTIHQWPATLVQPVGSPLSLECTVEGTSNPNLYWYRQAAGRGLQLLFYSVGIGQISSEVPQNLSASRPQDRQFILSSKKLLLSDSGFYLCAWSVQGRTEAFFGQGTRLTVV.

To note about this clonotype: Sequence at one end of the junction differs from germline and may be a read error. This chain links TRBV20-1 with TRBJ2-1; D not certain. This CDR3 spans 12 amino acids. CDR1 and CDR2 (germline): DFQATT, SNEGSKA (reference sequence). The CDR3 coding sequence is TGCAGTGCTCCGGCGGCCTACCATGAGCAGTTCTTC. It translates to CSAPAAYHEQFF.

In this sample, this clonotype turned up many times. The chain joins TRBV5-6 to TRBJ2-7, with unresolved D. CDR3 length: 13 residues. CDR1 and CDR2 from the germline V gene are SGHDT and YYEEEE. V was trimmed by 1 base and J by 1 base, leaving 6 bases between them. CDR3 nucleotides: TGTGCCAGCAGCTTGAGAGTGTCCTACGAGCAGTACTTC. Protein: CASSLRVSYEQYF.

This clonotype was detected many times. This chain connects TRBV10-3 to TRBJ2-7; 8 positions agree with TRBD1. V dropped 5 bases and J dropped 2; count of bases not matched to a gene: 5. Germline values: CDR1 ENHRY, CDR2 SYGVKD. The CDR3 sequence is 14 residues long. The CDR3 coding sequence is TGTGCCATCAGTTTTGGGGACAGGACCTACGAGCAGTACTTC. Amino acids: CAISFGDRTYEQYF.

This clonotype qualifies as medium-sized. This rearrangement joins TRBV20-1 to TRBJ1-1; D is unclear. The V gene lost 0 bases and the J gene lost 0 bases, with 11 bases spanning the gap. CDR3 length equals 15 residues. Germline V gene lookup returns CDR1 DFQATT and CDR2 SNEGSKA (reference sequence). CDR3 sequence reads: CSARDPALMNTEAFF. CDR3 DNA: TGCAGTGCTAGAGATCCAGCCCTAATGAACACTGAAGCTTTCTTT.

This clonotype was picked up many times. The chain has TRBV12-5 and TRBJ1-1; a possible D gene is TRBD1 (6 bases). Germline V gives CDR1 LGHNT, CDR2 FRNRAP. Trimming cost V 8 bases and J 9 bases, with 19 bases left between them. CDR3 length equals 13 residues. This chain's CDR3 is CASQAGEGPQAFF. The CDR3 DNA reads as TGTGCTAGTCAGGCAGGGGAGGGGCCACAAGCTTTCTTT.

In this sample, this clonotype turned up many times. This chain joins TRBV4-3 and TRBJ1-1; D possibly corresponds to TRBD1 (6 bases). The V end lost 0 bases, the J end lost 3 bases, and 14 bases lay between the germline ends. Germline V gene data show CDR1 as LGHNA and CDR2 as YSLEER. The CDR3 runs to 16 residues. Here the CDR3 DNA reads TGCGCCAGCAGCCAAGATGGGGGCAGGGGAGACACTGAAGCTTTCTTT. It codes for CASSQDGGRGDTEAFF.

This clonotype came up many times. CDR3: CASSLDLDRLASYEQYF. DNA for the CDR3: TGCGCCAGCAGCTTGGACCTCGACAGGCTTGCTTCCTACGAGCAGTACTTC. The gene calls are TRBV5-1 and TRBJ2-7, with D perhaps TRBD1 (6 bases). The CDR3 is made up of 17 amino acids. CDR1 and CDR2 from the germline V gene are SGHRS and YFSETQ. Trimming pared 0 bases from V and 1 base from J, leaving 17 bases between.

The V gene is TRBV5-1, the J gene TRBJ2-1; D is possibly TRBD1 or TRBD2 (5 bases each). The CDR3 runs to 15 residues. The V end lost 7 bases, the J end lost 1 base, and 15 bases lay between the germline ends. Germline values: CDR1 SGHRS, CDR2 YFSETQ. The CDR3 protein is CASGDPGRSYNEQFF. CDR3 DNA: TGCGCCAGCGGGGATCCGGGACGGTCCTACAATGAGCAGTTCTTC.

In this sample, this clonotype turned up once. This chain links TRBV3-1 with TRBJ2-1; 8 bases map to TRBD1. The CDR3 contains 16 residues. CDR1 is LGHDT and CDR2 is YNNKEL in the germline V gene (reference sequence). With V trimmed by 4 bases and J by 6 bases, 11 bases remained unmatched. CDR3 coding DNA: TGTGCCAGCAGCCGCAGGACGGGACAGGCTCCCAATGAGCAGTTCTTC. Protein product: CASSRRTGQAPNEQFF.

This clonotype was found many times. The rearrangement uses TRBV27 and TRBJ1-5; the D is unclear. Trimming pared 5 bases from V and 3 bases from J, leaving 11 bases between. From germline, CDR1 is MNHEY and CDR2 SMNVEV (reference sequence). This CDR3 comprises 14 residues. The CDR3 DNA follows: TGTGCCAGCAGTAGTGGGGTAGTCAATCAGCCCCAGCATTTT. Its translation: CASSSGVVNQPQHF.

This clonotype came up many times. The chain combines TRBV4-2 with TRBJ2-1, with 7 bases fitting TRBD2. The V gene's germline CDR1 is LGHNA and CDR2 YNFKEQ. The CDR3 contains 16 residues. The ends lost 0 bases at V and 0 bases at J; junction bases unmatched: 2. This CDR3 is CASSQDPGGSYNEQFF. The CDR3 bases are TGTGCCAGCAGCCAAGACCCGGGGGGCTCCTACAATGAGCAGTTCTTC.

Ten or more counts support this clonotype. This sequence joins TRBV4-1 and TRBJ1-1; 7 nucleotides agree with TRBD1. The CDR3 is 15 residues long. With 3 bases clipped from V and 1 base from J, the junction kept 5 bases outside the gene matches. Germline assignment: CDR1 MGHRA and CDR2 YSYEKL. The CDR3 DNA follows: TGCGCCAGCAGCCATCCATGGACAGGGAACACTGAAGCTTTCTTT. Translation gives CASSHPWTGNTEAFF.

This clonotype occurred many times. This chain links TRBV7-2 with TRBJ2-1; 11 nucleotides align to TRBD2. The CDR3 is made up of 21 amino acids. V was clipped by 3 bases and J by 4 bases; unmatched bases: 20. Germline V gene sequence: CDR1 SGHTA, CDR2 FQGNSA. The CDR3 DNA reads as TGTGCCAGCAGCTTCTCGACCCTAGCGGGGGGCCTCCTCGCTCCTTACAATGAGCAGTTCTTC. It yields the protein CASSFSTLAGGLLAPYNEQFF.